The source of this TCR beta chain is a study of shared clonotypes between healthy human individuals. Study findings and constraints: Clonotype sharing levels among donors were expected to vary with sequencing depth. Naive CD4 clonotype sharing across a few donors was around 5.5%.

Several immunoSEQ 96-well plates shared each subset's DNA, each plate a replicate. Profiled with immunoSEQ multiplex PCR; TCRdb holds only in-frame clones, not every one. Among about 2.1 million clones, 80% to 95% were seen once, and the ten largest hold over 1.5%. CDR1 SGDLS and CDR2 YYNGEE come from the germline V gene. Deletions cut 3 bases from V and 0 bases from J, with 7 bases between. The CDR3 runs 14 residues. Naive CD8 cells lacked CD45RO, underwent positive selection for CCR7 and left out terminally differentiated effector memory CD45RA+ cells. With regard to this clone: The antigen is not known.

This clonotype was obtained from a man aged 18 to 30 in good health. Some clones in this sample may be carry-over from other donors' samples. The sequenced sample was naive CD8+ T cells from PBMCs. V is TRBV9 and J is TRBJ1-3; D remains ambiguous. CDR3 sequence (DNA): TGTGCCAGCAGCGCAGCCTCCTCTGGAAACACCATATATTTT. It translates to CASSAASSGNTIYF. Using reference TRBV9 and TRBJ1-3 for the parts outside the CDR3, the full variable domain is DSGVTQTPKHLITATGQRVTLRCSPRSGDLSVYWYQQSLDQGLQFLIQYYNGEERAKGNILERFSAQQFPDLHSELNLSSLELGDSALYFCASSAASSGNTIYFGEGSWLTVV.